This is a list of T cell receptor beta chains from one sample in a study of blood T cell repertoires in COVID-19. Clones were sequenced by immunoSEQ multiplex PCR, and TCRdb holds only the in-frame ones, with some missing. The data contain 350,000 to 500,000 clones, about 87% of them singletons. Sequencing used peripheral blood. These receptors all come from a man aged 18 to 35 with COVID-19, enrolled during active disease. The CDR3 runs from the conserved cysteine through the conserved F or W. A D gene is named only where the DNA matches it firmly. Not every row has a clone size; where given, it reads once, few, many or a size class.

CDR3 protein: CASSYRVLFSTDTQYF
CDR3 DNA: TGTGCCAGCAGTTACCGGGTGCTGTTTAGCACAGATACGCAGTATTTT
D gene: -
V gene: TRBV6-6
J gene: TRBJ2-3
clone size: -

CDR3 protein: CASSARLSYYDSEQFF
CDR3 DNA: TGTGCCAGCAGCGCCCGTTTGAGCTATTATGATAGTGAGCAGTTCTTC
D gene: -
V gene: TRBV9
J gene: TRBJ2-1
clone size: -

CDR3 protein: CASSGSGGAWDTQYF
CDR3 DNA: TGTGCCAGCAGCGGGAGCGGGGGGGCATGGGATACGCAGTATTTT
D gene: TRBD2
V gene: TRBV9
J gene: TRBJ2-3
clone size: -

CDR3 protein: CATSEGTAPYGYTF
CDR3 DNA: TGTGCCACCAGTGAGGGGACAGCCCCCTATGGCTACACCTTC
D gene: TRBD1
V gene: TRBV24-1
J gene: TRBJ1-2
clone size: -

CDR3 protein: CATRSDRRRTDTQYF
CDR3 DNA: TGTGCCACAAGATCGGACAGGAGGCGCACAGATACGCAGTATTTT
D gene: TRBD1
V gene: TRBV15
J gene: TRBJ2-3
clone size: -

CDR3 protein: CASSLPHKGDGYTF
CDR3 DNA: TGTGCCAGCAGCCTACCCCATAAGGGGGACGGCTACACCTTC
D gene: -
V gene: TRBV13
J gene: TRBJ1-2
clone size: -

CDR3 protein: CASSSGLAGSYNEQFF
CDR3 DNA: TGTGCCAGCAGCTCAGGACTAGCGGGATCCTACAATGAGCAGTTCTTC
D gene: TRBD2
V gene: TRBV7-3
J gene: TRBJ2-1
clone size: -

CDR3 protein: CASSDRGNEKLFF
CDR3 DNA: TGTGCCAGCAGCGACAGGGGAAATGAAAAACTGTTTTTT
D gene: TRBD1
V gene: TRBV6-5
J gene: TRBJ1-4
clone size: once

CDR3 protein: CASSLVQGANTEAFF
CDR3 DNA: TGTGCCAGCAGCTTAGTTCAGGGGGCGAACACTGAAGCTTTCTTT
D gene: TRBD1
V gene: TRBV7-9
J gene: TRBJ1-1
clone size: -

CDR3 protein: CASRDRNTEAFF
CDR3 DNA: TGTGCCAGCAGAGACAGGAACACTGAAGCTTTCTTT
D gene: -
V gene: TRBV12-3/TRBV12-4
J gene: TRBJ1-1
clone size: -

CDR3 protein: CASSLGAGTGVAGNTIYF
CDR3 DNA: TGTGCCAGCAGCTTGGGGGCCGGGACAGGGGTTGCTGGAAACACCATATATTTT
D gene: TRBD1
V gene: TRBV5-5
J gene: TRBJ1-3
clone size: -

CDR3 protein: CASSLVAGGTYEQYF
CDR3 DNA: TGTGCCAGCAGCTTAGTTGCGGGGGGGACCTACGAGCAGTACTTC
D gene: TRBD2
V gene: TRBV7-2
J gene: TRBJ2-7
clone size: -

CDR3 protein: CASSLEGGAVYGYTF
CDR3 DNA: TGCGCCAGCAGCTTGGAAGGGGGGGCTGTATATGGCTACACCTTC
D gene: -
V gene: TRBV5-1
J gene: TRBJ1-2
clone size: -

CDR3 protein: CASSPQGDEQYF
CDR3 DNA: TGTGCCAGCAGCCCACAGGGGGACGAGCAGTACTTC
D gene: TRBD1
V gene: TRBV2
J gene: TRBJ2-7
clone size: once

CDR3 protein: CASSQDREREAFF
CDR3 DNA: TGTGCCAGCAGCCAAGACCGGGAAAGGGAAGCTTTCTTT
D gene: -
V gene: TRBV4-2
J gene: TRBJ1-1
clone size: -

CDR3 protein: CASSLSEAGQANF
CDR3 DNA: TGTGCCAGCAGCCTCTCAGAGGCGGGACAGGCAAATTTT
D gene: TRBD1
V gene: TRBV5-4
J gene: TRBJ2-3
clone size: -

CDR3 protein: CASSPRGTGGEKLFF
CDR3 DNA: TGTGCCAGCAGCCCCCGCGGGACAGGTGGTGAAAAACTGTTTTTT
D gene: TRBD1
V gene: TRBV7-9
J gene: TRBJ1-4
clone size: -

CDR3 protein: CASAKGWQETQYF
CDR3 DNA: TGTGCCAGCGCCAAGGGGTGGCAAGAGACCCAGTACTTC
D gene: -
V gene: TRBV25-1
J gene: TRBJ2-5
clone size: -

CDR3 protein: CASTRQGADTQYF
CDR3 DNA: TGTGCCAGCACTCGGCAGGGTGCAGATACGCAGTATTTT
D gene: -
V gene: TRBV5-6
J gene: TRBJ2-3
clone size: -

CDR3 protein: CASSKDRGETQYF
CDR3 DNA: TGTGCCAGCAGTAAGGACAGGGGAGAGACCCAGTACTTC
D gene: TRBD1
V gene: TRBV6-5
J gene: TRBJ2-5
clone size: once

CDR3 protein: CSVAKWLNQPQHF
CDR3 DNA: TGCAGCGTTGCGAAGTGGCTCAATCAGCCCCAGCATTTT
D gene: -
V gene: TRBV29-1
J gene: TRBJ1-5
clone size: -

CDR3 protein: CASSGTGDHTDTQYF
CDR3 DNA: TGTGCCAGCAGTGGGACAGGGGACCACACAGATACGCAGTATTTT
D gene: TRBD1
V gene: TRBV25-1
J gene: TRBJ2-3
clone size: -

CDR3 protein: CASSDEGLAGTEQFF
CDR3 DNA: TGTGCCAGCAGTGATGAGGGACTAGCGGGTACCGAGCAGTTCTTC
D gene: TRBD2
V gene: TRBV6-1
J gene: TRBJ2-1
clone size: -

CDR3 protein: CASSLTRRNSPLHF
CDR3 DNA: TGTGCCAGCAGCTTGACTCGGAGAAATTCACCCCTCCACTTT
D gene: -
V gene: TRBV7-2
J gene: TRBJ1-6
clone size: -

CDR3 protein: CASSRGTSNTEAFF
CDR3 DNA: TGTGCCAGCAGCCGAGGGACATCGAACACTGAAGCTTTCTTT
D gene: -
V gene: TRBV7-9
J gene: TRBJ1-1
clone size: -

CDR3 protein: CASSSQGDYGYTF
CDR3 DNA: TGTGCCAGCAGTAGTCAGGGGGACTATGGCTACACCTTC
D gene: TRBD1
V gene: TRBV2
J gene: TRBJ1-2
clone size: -

CDR3 protein: CASSESGGPGNTIYF
CDR3 DNA: TGTGCCAGCAGTGAATCGGGGGGGCCTGGAAACACCATATATTTT
D gene: -
V gene: TRBV25-1
J gene: TRBJ1-3
clone size: -

CDR3 protein: CASSFGGLWETQYF
CDR3 DNA: TGTGCCAGTAGTTTCGGGGGGCTGTGGGAGACCCAGTACTTC
D gene: -
V gene: TRBV19
J gene: TRBJ2-5
clone size: -

CDR3 protein: CASRMDGGTDTQYF
CDR3 DNA: TGTGCCAGCAGGATGGACGGGGGCACAGATACGCAGTATTTT
D gene: -
V gene: TRBV11-2
J gene: TRBJ2-3
clone size: -

CDR3 protein: CASSSPRVSGRIIGQYF
CDR3 DNA: TGTGCCAGCAGCTCCCCTCGGGTTAGCGGGAGGATTATAGGGCAGTACTTC
D gene: TRBD2
V gene: TRBV11-2
J gene: TRBJ2-7
clone size: -

CDR3 protein: CASSQAGASGVNEQFF
CDR3 DNA: TGTGCCAGCAGCCAGGCAGGCGCTAGCGGGGTCAATGAGCAGTTCTTC
D gene: TRBD2
V gene: TRBV11-2
J gene: TRBJ2-1
clone size: -

CDR3 protein: CASAIGTASTDTQYF
CDR3 DNA: TGTGCTAGTGCAATTGGGACTGCTTCTACAGATACGCAGTATTTT
D gene: -
V gene: TRBV12-5
J gene: TRBJ2-3
clone size: -

CDR3 protein: CASSKCLTSGQYNEQFF
CDR3 DNA: TGTGCCAGCAGCAAGTGCCTGACTAGCGGACAATACAATGAGCAGTTCTTC
D gene: -
V gene: TRBV21-1
J gene: TRBJ2-1
clone size: once

CDR3 protein: CASSLETGHFNEQYF
CDR3 DNA: TGCGCCAGCAGCTTGGAAACAGGGCACTTTAACGAGCAGTACTTC
D gene: -
V gene: TRBV5-1
J gene: TRBJ2-7
clone size: -

CDR3 protein: CASSLVIRPLRGYTGELFF
CDR3 DNA: TGTGCCAGCAGCTTAGTTATCCGGCCCCTTCGGGGGTACACCGGGGAGCTGTTTTTT
D gene: -
V gene: TRBV11-3
J gene: TRBJ2-2
clone size: -

CDR3 protein: CASKQQGMETQYF
CDR3 DNA: TGTGCCAGCAAACAACAGGGGATGGAGACCCAGTACTTC
D gene: TRBD1
V gene: TRBV2
J gene: TRBJ2-5
clone size: -

CDR3 protein: CSVQVAGTEAFF
CDR3 DNA: TGCAGCGTCCAAGTGGCGGGCACTGAAGCTTTCTTT
D gene: -
V gene: TRBV29-1
J gene: TRBJ1-1
clone size: -

CDR3 protein: CASSVPGGPTDTQYF
CDR3 DNA: TGTGCCAGCAGCGTTCCGGGGGGCCCGACAGATACGCAGTATTTT
D gene: -
V gene: TRBV9
J gene: TRBJ2-3
clone size: -

CDR3 protein: CASSLEAGGGPYEQYF
CDR3 DNA: TGTGCCAGCAGCTTAGAGGCGGGGGGCGGCCCCTACGAGCAGTACTTC
D gene: TRBD2
V gene: TRBV7-8
J gene: TRBJ2-7
clone size: -

CDR3 protein: CASSPLVGGLTSEQFF
CDR3 DNA: TGCGCCAGCAGCCCCCTAGTCGGGGGGCTCACATCAGAGCAGTTCTTC
D gene: -
V gene: TRBV4-1
J gene: TRBJ2-1
clone size: -

CDR3 protein: CASMGASYEQYF
CDR3 DNA: TGTGCCAGTATGGGAGCCTCCTACGAGCAGTACTTC
D gene: -
V gene: TRBV19
J gene: TRBJ2-7
clone size: -

CDR3 protein: CASSFGTSGTDTQYF
CDR3 DNA: TGTGCCAGCAGTTTTGGGACTAGCGGCACAGATACGCAGTATTTT
D gene: TRBD2
V gene: TRBV11-3
J gene: TRBJ2-3
clone size: -

CDR3 protein: CASSYPGTGDTEAFF
CDR3 DNA: TGTGCCAGCAGTTATCCCGGAACAGGGGACACTGAAGCTTTCTTT
D gene: TRBD1
V gene: TRBV6-5
J gene: TRBJ1-1
clone size: -

CDR3 protein: CASSQVGSGDLYEQYF
CDR3 DNA: TGTGCCAGCAGCCAAGTCGGGTCAGGGGACCTCTACGAGCAGTACTTC
D gene: -
V gene: TRBV4-2
J gene: TRBJ2-7
clone size: -

CDR3 protein: CASSLPLDTQYF
CDR3 DNA: TGCGCCAGCAGCTTGCCTCTGGATACGCAGTATTTT
D gene: -
V gene: TRBV5-1
J gene: TRBJ2-3
clone size: once

CDR3 protein: CASSVVTSGGTTDTQYF
CDR3 DNA: TGTGCCAGCAGCGTAGTAACTAGCGGGGGGACCACAGATACGCAGTATTTT
D gene: TRBD2
V gene: TRBV9
J gene: TRBJ2-3
clone size: -

CDR3 protein: CASSLRGEGGHEQYF
CDR3 DNA: TGTGCCAGCAGCCTCCGGGGGGAGGGAGGCCACGAGCAGTACTTC
D gene: TRBD2
V gene: TRBV3-1/TRBV3-2
J gene: TRBJ2-7
clone size: -

CDR3 protein: CASSLSTSEETQYF
CDR3 DNA: TGTGCCAGCAGCTTATCGACTAGCGAAGAGACCCAGTACTTC
D gene: TRBD2
V gene: TRBV7-2
J gene: TRBJ2-5
clone size: -

CDR3 protein: CASSSPTRGLLNTEAFF
CDR3 DNA: TGTGCCAGTAGTAGTCCCACCCGAGGACTGTTGAACACTGAAGCTTTCTTT
D gene: -
V gene: TRBV19
J gene: TRBJ1-1
clone size: -

CDR3 protein: CASTRERGEQFF
CDR3 DNA: TGTGCCAGCACCCGTGAGCGGGGCGAGCAGTTCTTC
D gene: TRBD2
V gene: TRBV7-2
J gene: TRBJ2-1
clone size: -